The subject of this entry is one T cell receptor (beta chain). The data were taken from a study of cytomegalovirus exposure and HLA in healthy donors. The donors were members of the validation cohort, which comprised 120 subjects and was separate from the first cohort of roughly 700 subjects. The CDR3 has 13 residues. Germline-derived CDR1 and CDR2 are SNHLY and FYNNEI. The germline V and J ends were trimmed by 8 bases and 0 bases, with 8 bases remaining between them. Sequenced by immunoSEQ multiplex PCR; TCRdb stores in-frame clones only, minus some. The top ten clones hold approximately 2.5% of a sample with some 150,000 clones, more than 75% of them seen once.

J is TRBJ1-5 and V is TRBV2; D gene unclear. The sample was PBMCs. This clonotype originated in a man younger than 30 in good health and CMV-seropositive. CDR3 sequence reads: CASLRDSNQPQHF. DNA of the CDR3: TGTGCCAGCCTAAGAGATAGCAATCAGCCCCAGCATTTT.